This T cell receptor (beta chain) was sequenced for a study of T-cell memory formation after mild COVID-19. TCRdb called the 5' RACE reads again in MiXCR, with one record for every CDR3 protein. There are 410,000 or so distinct CDR3 sequences in the sample; 23% occur only once, and less than 15% lies in the top ten. This clonotype was picked up a small number of times. The germline V gene encodes CDR1 SGDLS and CDR2 YYNGEE. The V and J ends lost 4 bases and 0 bases respectively, with 8 bases between them. The CDR3 covers 14 residues. The chain couples TRBV9 to TRBJ1-3; D gene ambiguous. This TCR derives from an adult woman who had mild COVID-19 (a few samples of this study predate the infection). Cell type and time point are not known. The sequenced sample consisted of PBMCs or a T cell subset sorted from them (not recorded which). The CDR3 DNA sequence: TGTGCCAGCAGCCCCGACGGCTCTGGAAACACCATATATTTT. Translated, it gives CASSPDGSGNTIYF.